The present entry profiles one T cell receptor beta chain with its context. Its antigen is still unknown. Per-base quality was not reported, and no clone a single base away is much larger than it. The cohort was made up of 666 healthy bone marrow donors. Cohort members were all nominally healthy when sampled, although unrecorded immune exposures were likely present. The donor tested CMV seropositive and was one of the 289 seropositive cohort members. Each donor provided a peripheral blood sample, and peripheral blood mononuclear cells were used for TCR beta sequencing. Genomic DNA extraction from the blood cell samples was performed with the Qiagen DNeasy Blood Extraction Kit. The data belong to a study of cytomegalovirus exposure and HLA in healthy donors (dated by TCRdb to 2017 to 2019). Background for the entire study: In an earlier analysis of fewer than 750 of the donors, approximately 260 Gb of sequence data and about 110 million unique TCR beta sequences from roughly 200 million T cells were reported. The number of donors typed differed by locus, with 629-630 for A, B, C, DRB1 and DQB1, about 500 for DQA1, 600 to 610 for DPA1, and approximately 470 for DPB1. The study profiled the T cell repertoires of 500 to 800 subjects by immunosequencing and related them to cytomegalovirus serostatus. Class I and class II HLA loci were covered by the typing at four-digit resolution. Donor age, sex, ethnicity and CMV serostatus were collected together with the repertoire data. Genome-wide SNP genotypes for about three fifths of the roughly 670 donors were used in a later genetic analysis, which treated that subset as a discovery cohort. High-throughput TCR immunosequencing, statistical association of individual TCRs with disease status, and machine learning were combined to predict cytomegalovirus infection status. All discovery cohort repertoires had been generated using a single sequencing platform. In addition to the first cohort of 666 subjects, a separate validation cohort of around 110 different subjects was used. Of the roughly 400 genotyped donors, 65% to 90% fell in the genetic ancestry cluster associated with self-reported Caucasian donors. In an earlier analysis of 587 of the donors, high-throughput TCR beta sequencing was used to judge whether each TCR beta V gene segment behaved as functional or pseudogenic. Approximately 310 gigabases of sequencing data and roughly 80 million unique TCR sequences made up an early release that covered approximately 650 HLA-typed donors. In the later analysis, no new phenotypic data were used to find candidate immune exposures; instead, reliance was placed on TCR beta sequences and their occurrence across donors. On average, around 240,000 unique TCR beta nucleotide sequences were sequenced per donor among more than 350 genotyped donors of the cohort, with roughly 18% of those sequences being non-productive. The study was designed to test whether signatures of past pathogen exposure could be identified by cataloging public T cell receptors. A later analysis re-analyzed previously published TCR beta repertoires from several hundred donors and added high-resolution HLA genotyping to study TCR occurrence patterns. Five DR-DQ haplotypes were handled as single units for association and clustering, since linkage in the cohort was strong. Study-wide findings and limitations: Several of the top co-occurrence clusters appeared to be linked to parvovirus B19, influenza, CMV and Epstein-Barr virus, according to a later analysis. Some IMGT-functional V segments, including TRBV6-2 and TRBV6-3, could not be told apart with the 87-base-pair reads, so those segments were excluded. HLA typing was unavailable for some donors at each locus, so association tests used only the typed subset. A cluster of highly shared sequence variants was judged likely to be a technical artifact of the sequencing pipeline. The cohort was sequenced for TCR beta chains only, and without alpha or paired-chain data the features that could be detected were limited. In a later analysis, the rate of TCR association differed among HLA loci, with DRB1 alleles having the most associated TCRs and HLA-C alleles having the fewest. Sequencing depth was assumed to be roughly uniform across donors in the presence/absence analyses, though that assumption may not hold. Linkage disequilibrium might explain the correlated functional status among segregating V segments, but an unknown experimental factor could not be ruled out. A few of the identified cytomegalovirus-associated TCR beta chains were confirmed in vitro to be specific for cytomegalovirus antigens. Some 16 rarely observed V segments, including chromosome 9 orphons, were excluded from the earlier analysis of several hundred of the donors because counts were too low. A further reported finding was that TCR beta sequences accurately predicted the HLA-A and HLA-B alleles for most subjects in the first cohort. Immune exposure information for the cohort was limited to CMV serostatus. The study listed approximately 150 TCR beta chains as associated with cytomegalovirus. Across donors, most TCR sequences were observed very rarely, whereas some public TCRs were present in many individuals. The authors suggested that the approach could potentially be generalized to other disease states and immunological phenotypes. Broadly in line with IMGT annotations, most TCR beta V segments showed up in productive rearrangements about 87% or about 30% of the time in an earlier analysis of approximately 640 of the donors. Assigning TCR associations to individual alleles was difficult when HLA alleles, especially DR and DQ, strongly co-occurred. V-gene and J-gene trimming of TCR beta chains was associated with a missense DCLRE1C variant in a later genetic analysis, and the association was replicated in an independent cohort. In both the original and validation cohorts, the classifier was reported to diagnose cytomegalovirus status with high specificity and sensitivity. In a later analysis, around 17,000 TCR beta sequences were associated with specific HLA alleles at a false discovery rate of 0.05. In a later analysis, HLA-associated TCR beta chains showed more clonal expansion and lower generation probabilities than non-associated chains that were equally common. A later analysis found that most CMV-associated TCR beta chains appeared HLA-restricted, with HLA associations seemingly driven largely by CMV exposure. A later genetic analysis reported fewer N-insertions in productive TCRs among donors in an Asian-associated ancestry cluster than the roughly 720-donor mean.

Library method: the immunoSEQ multiplex PCR assay. For the multiplex PCR, a mixture combining 60 forward primers for TCR Vbeta segments and 13 reverse primers for TCR Jbeta segments was used. The CDR3 region of rearranged TCR beta genes was amplified from genomic DNA by a multiplex PCR assay. The Illumina HiSeq System was used to sequence the amplified TCR beta libraries as 87-base-pair reads. Under the source paper's analysis protocol: Across the 670 or so repertoires, a later analysis counted 80 million or so unique TCR beta chains, some 11 million of which were shared by at least two donors. A nearest-neighbor algorithm error-corrected the raw reads and collapsed the reads into unique sequences, merging closely related sequences to remove PCR and sequencing errors. V, D and J gene segments were assigned by aligning CDR3 sequences to IMGT reference sequences. Each retained sequence needed at least a six-nucleotide match to both a V gene segment and a J gene segment. Rearrangements were classified as productive when the CDR3 lacked stop codons and remained in frame with V and J, and all other rearrangements were classified as non-productive. Following IMGT convention, CDR3 was defined as the stretch from the second conserved V-encoded cysteine to the conserved J-encoded phenylalanine. The earlier analysis of 587 of the donors excluded sequences that lacked an unambiguous match to a single V gene segment. In an earlier analysis of approximately 560 of the donors, a V segment was called functional when productive rearrangements were above 56.7%, and segregating when the standard deviation between donors exceeded 5%. A statistical classification framework was built for diagnosing cytomegalovirus status from the catalog of TCR beta chain sequences. In a later analysis, V and J genes were assigned by comparing TCR nucleotide sequences against IMGT/GENE-DB human TR gene sequences. In a later analysis, CDR3 sequences and most-parsimonious VDJ recombination scenarios were assigned using the TCRdist pipeline. In a later analysis, each TCR beta chain was defined by its CDR3 amino acid sequence together with its V-gene family, and reads without a unique V-gene family were excluded. In a later analysis, a few hundred highly shared, low-generation-probability nucleotide sequences were removed to address suspected cross-contamination and a sequencing artifact. In a later analysis, a clonal expansion index for each public chain was calculated from normalized within-repertoire ranks of inferred template counts. In a later analysis, generation probabilities were computed with a VDJ recombination model fitted to out-of-frame rearrangements, and the resulting probabilities were checked against IGoR. A later analysis scored TCR-TCR, TCR-HLA and TCR-CMV co-occurrence with hypergeometric tests, applying a repertoire-size bias correction to TCR pairs. To estimate false discovery rates, a later analysis permuted the HLA or CMV assignments 20 times. In a later analysis, co-occurring TCRs were grouped using DBSCAN, with TCRdist sequence similarity added in when clustering inside HLA-allele-positive subsets. For co-occurrence clustering, repertoires with fewer than 30,000 or more than 120,000 public chains were excluded, along with four or five repertoires with anomalous nucleotide sharing. Entries here come from immuneACCESS through TCRdb and include only in-frame sequences with V and J called. Some clones fail to appear in such tables; in the studies checked, an unresolved V gene covers under half of the shortfall, and the cause of the remainder is unknown. Clone size and the V and J calls come from that table; the DNA yielded D and trimming. The sample data list 200,000 to 250,000 clones, and around four fifths of these were observed just once. The top ten clones comprise roughly 2.5% of the sample.

The CDR3 covers 12 residues, taking in both the cysteine and the phenylalanine. Of the read, only the CDR3 DNA is kept; its 36 bases are in frame from base 1. V and J are truncated by 5 bases and 5 bases respectively, leaving an intervening sequence of 12 bases. As encoded in the germline V gene, CDR1 is SQVTM while CDR2 is ANQGSEA. The chain is made from TRBV29-1 and TRBJ2-5, and TRBD1 may be the D gene, going by 6 matching bases. The clonotype was recovered from an older woman in good health and CMV-seropositive. Sequencing was carried out using PBMCs. The CDR3 is CSVYRVGETQYF. Here is the DNA: TGCAGCGTTTACAGGGTTGGGGAGACCCAGTACTTC.